Listed here is a single T cell receptor beta chain. This specimen belongs to a study of blood T cell repertoires in COVID-19. Study summary: The United States, Italy and Spain were the sources of the acute and convalescent COVID-19 samples.

The CDR3 is made up of 16 amino acids. The germline V and J ends were trimmed by 5 bases and 2 bases, with 16 bases remaining between them. Per the germline V gene, CDR1 is MNHEY and CDR2 is SVGEGT. Original data processing: Reference gene primer amplification yielded estimated nucleated cell counts. Produced via immunoSEQ multiplex PCR; TCRdb's table is partial and in-frame only. V and J calls and clone size follow that table, whereas D and trimming were derived from the DNA. The sample lists about 82,000 clones, more than 75% occurring once. J is TRBJ1-5 and V is TRBV6-2 or TRBV6-3, with D possibly TRBD1 on 6 matching bases. The receptor was derived from a man in his fifties with active or convalescent COVID-19. Specimen: peripheral blood. DNA for the CDR3: TGTGCCAGCAGTACCGGGACATCCCGGGGCAATCAGCCCCAGCATTTT. Its protein is CASSTGTSRGNQPQHF.